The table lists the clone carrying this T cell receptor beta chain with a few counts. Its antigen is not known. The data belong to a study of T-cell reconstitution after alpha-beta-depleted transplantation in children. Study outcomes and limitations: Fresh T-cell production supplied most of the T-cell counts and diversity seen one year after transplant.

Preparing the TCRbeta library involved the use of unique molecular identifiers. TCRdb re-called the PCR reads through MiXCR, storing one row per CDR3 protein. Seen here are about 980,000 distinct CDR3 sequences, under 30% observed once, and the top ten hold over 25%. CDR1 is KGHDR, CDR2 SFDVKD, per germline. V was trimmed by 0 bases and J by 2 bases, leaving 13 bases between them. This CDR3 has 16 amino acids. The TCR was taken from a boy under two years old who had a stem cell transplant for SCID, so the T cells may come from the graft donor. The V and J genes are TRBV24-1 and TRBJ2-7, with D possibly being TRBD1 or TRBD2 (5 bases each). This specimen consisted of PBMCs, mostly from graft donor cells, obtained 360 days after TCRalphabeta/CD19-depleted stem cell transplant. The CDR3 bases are TGTGCCACCAGTGATTTGCGGGGCCGGAATACCTACGAGCAGTACTTC. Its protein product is CATSDLRGRNTYEQYF.